This T cell receptor (beta chain) was sequenced for a study of blood T cell repertoires in COVID-19. The CDR3 has 17 residues. From germline, CDR1 is SGDLS and CDR2 YYNGEE. Trimming removed 3 bases from V and 4 bases from J, with 21 bases in between. All enrollees were about 18 to 89 years old and from 24 US areas. Clinical history reported by participants formed the basis on which cohorts were assigned. Only in-frame clones appear in the TCRdb table, and some are missing; sequencing was by immunoSEQ multiplex PCR. The sample contains around 140,000 clones, roughly 85% of which appear only once. Material: PBMCs or T cells enriched from blood (not recorded which). This TCR derives from a man between 50 and 59 years old who had recovered from COVID-19. The chain couples TRBV9 to TRBJ2-3; possibly TRBD2 for D (7 bases). Here the CDR3 reads CASSADSPLGGPDTQYF. The CDR3 DNA is TGTGCCAGCAGCGCCGACTCGCCATTGGGGGGGCCAGATACGCAGTATTTT.